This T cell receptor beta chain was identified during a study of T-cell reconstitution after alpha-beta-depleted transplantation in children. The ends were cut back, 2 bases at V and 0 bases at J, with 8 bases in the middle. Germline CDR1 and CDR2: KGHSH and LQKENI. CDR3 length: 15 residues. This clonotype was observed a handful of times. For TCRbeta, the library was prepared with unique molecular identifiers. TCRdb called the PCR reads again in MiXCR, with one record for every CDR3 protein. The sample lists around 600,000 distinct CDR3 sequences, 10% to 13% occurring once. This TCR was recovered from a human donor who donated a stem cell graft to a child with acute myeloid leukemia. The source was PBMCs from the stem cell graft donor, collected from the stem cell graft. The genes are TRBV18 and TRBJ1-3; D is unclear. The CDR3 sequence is CASSPKQSSGNTIYF. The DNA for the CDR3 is TGTGCCAGCTCACCAAAACAGAGCTCTGGAAACACCATATATTTT.